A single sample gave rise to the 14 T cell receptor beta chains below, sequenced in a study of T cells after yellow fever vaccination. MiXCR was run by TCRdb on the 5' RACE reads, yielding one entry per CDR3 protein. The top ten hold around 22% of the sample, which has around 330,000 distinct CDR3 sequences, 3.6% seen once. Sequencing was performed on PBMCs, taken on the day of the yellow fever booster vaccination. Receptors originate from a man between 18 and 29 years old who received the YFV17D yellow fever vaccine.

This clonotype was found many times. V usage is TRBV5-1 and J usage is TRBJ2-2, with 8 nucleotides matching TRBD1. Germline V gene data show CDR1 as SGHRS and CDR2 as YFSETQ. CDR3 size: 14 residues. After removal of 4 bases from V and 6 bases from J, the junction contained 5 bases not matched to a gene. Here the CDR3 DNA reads TGCGCCAGCAGCCTACTGACAGGGGCCGGGGAGCTGTTTTTT. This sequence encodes CASSLLTGAGELFF.

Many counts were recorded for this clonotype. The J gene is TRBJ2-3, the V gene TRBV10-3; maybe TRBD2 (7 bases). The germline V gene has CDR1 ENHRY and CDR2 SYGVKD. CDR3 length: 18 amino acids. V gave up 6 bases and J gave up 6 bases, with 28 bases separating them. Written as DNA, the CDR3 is TGTGCCATCAGCCTGGGGGGGCTTCGAGCGGGGAGGGCGGATACGCAGTATTTT. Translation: CAISLGGLRAGRADTQYF.

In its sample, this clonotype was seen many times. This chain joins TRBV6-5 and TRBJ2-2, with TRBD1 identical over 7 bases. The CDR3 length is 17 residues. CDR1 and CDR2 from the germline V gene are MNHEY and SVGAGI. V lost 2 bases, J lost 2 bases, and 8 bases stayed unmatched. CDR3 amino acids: CASSYLRGGGNTGELFF. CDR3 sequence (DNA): TGTGCCAGCAGTTACCTTAGAGGGGGCGGTAACACCGGGGAGCTGTTTTTT.

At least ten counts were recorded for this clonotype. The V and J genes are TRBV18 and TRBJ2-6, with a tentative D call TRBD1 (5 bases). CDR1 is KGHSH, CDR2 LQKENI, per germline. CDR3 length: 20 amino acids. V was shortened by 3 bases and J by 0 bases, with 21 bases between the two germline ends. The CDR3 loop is CASSPSEIDSYLSGANVLTF. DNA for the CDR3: TGTGCCAGCTCACCTTCGGAAATCGACAGTTACCTCTCTGGGGCCAACGTCCTGACTTTC.

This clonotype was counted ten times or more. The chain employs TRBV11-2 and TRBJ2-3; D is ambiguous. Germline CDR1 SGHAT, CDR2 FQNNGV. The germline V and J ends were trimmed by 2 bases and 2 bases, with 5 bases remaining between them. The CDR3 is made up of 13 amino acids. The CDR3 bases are TGTGCCAGCAGCTTAAGTCACACAGATACGCAGTATTTT. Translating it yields CASSLSHTDTQYF.

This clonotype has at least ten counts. The CDR3 is CASSFQTGEGSPLHF. Here the CDR3 DNA reads TGCGCCAGCAGCTTTCAAACAGGGGAGGGGTCACCCCTCCACTTT. The chain has TRBV5-1 and TRBJ1-6, with 7 bases lining up with TRBD1. The length of the CDR3 is 15 residues. The germline V gene encodes CDR1 SGHRS and CDR2 YFSETQ. The junction had 9 bases not matched to a gene; V was cut back by 2 bases and J by 10 bases.

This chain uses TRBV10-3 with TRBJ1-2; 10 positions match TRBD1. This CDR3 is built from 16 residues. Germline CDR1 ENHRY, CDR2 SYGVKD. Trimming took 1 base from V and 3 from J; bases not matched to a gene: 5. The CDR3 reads CAISEFGDRGDYGYTF. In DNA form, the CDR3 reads TGTGCCATCAGTGAGTTCGGGGACAGGGGTGACTATGGCTACACCTTC.

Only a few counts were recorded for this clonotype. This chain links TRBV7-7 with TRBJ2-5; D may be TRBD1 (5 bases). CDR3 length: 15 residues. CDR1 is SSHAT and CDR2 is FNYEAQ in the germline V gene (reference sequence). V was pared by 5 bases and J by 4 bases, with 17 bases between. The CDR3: CASSPAVRAGETQYF. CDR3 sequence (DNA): TGTGCCAGCAGCCCCGCGGTCAGGGCCGGAGAGACCCAGTACTTC.

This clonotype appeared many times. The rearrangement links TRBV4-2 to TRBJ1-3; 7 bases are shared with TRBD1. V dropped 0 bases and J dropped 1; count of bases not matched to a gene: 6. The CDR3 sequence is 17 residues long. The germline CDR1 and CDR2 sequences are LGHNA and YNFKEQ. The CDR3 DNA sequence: TGTGCCAGCAGCCAAGATTACGCCAGGGGGTCTGGAAACACCATATATTTT. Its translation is CASSQDYARGSGNTIYF.

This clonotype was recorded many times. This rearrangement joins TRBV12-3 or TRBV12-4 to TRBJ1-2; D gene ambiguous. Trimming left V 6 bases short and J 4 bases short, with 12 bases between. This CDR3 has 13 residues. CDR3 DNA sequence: TGTGCCAGCAGCCCTCTTATCGCCTATGGCTACACCTTC. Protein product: CASSPLIAYGYTF.

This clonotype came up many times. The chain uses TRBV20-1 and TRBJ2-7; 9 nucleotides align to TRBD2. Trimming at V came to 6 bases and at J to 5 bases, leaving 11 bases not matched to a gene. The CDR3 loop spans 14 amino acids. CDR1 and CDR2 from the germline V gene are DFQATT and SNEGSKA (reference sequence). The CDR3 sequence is CSAKAGGGAHEQYV. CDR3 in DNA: TGCAGTGCCAAAGCGGGGGGAGGGGCCCACGAGCAGTACGTC.

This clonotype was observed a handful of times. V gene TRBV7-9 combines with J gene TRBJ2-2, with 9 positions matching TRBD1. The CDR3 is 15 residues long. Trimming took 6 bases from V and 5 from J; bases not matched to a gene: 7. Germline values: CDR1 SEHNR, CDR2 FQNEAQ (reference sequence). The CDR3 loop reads CASRRDRVSTGELFF. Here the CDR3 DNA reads TGTGCCAGCAGGCGGGACAGGGTGTCGACCGGGGAGCTGTTTTTT.

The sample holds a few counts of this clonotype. The CDR3 here is CASLMAYEQYF. The CDR3 DNA sequence: TGTGCCAGCTTAATGGCCTACGAGCAGTACTTC. The genes are TRBV2 and TRBJ2-7; D remains ambiguous. The CDR3 spans 11 residues. The ends were cut back, 8 bases at V and 2 bases at J, with 7 bases in the middle. In germline, CDR1 is SNHLY, CDR2 FYNNEI.

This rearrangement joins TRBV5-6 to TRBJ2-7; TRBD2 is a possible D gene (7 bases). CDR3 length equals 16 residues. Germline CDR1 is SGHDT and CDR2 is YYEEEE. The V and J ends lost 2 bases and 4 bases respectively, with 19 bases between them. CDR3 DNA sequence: TGTGCCAGCAGCTTCGGGTTTTCTGAGGGGGGGTACGAGCAGTACTTC. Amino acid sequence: CASSFGFSEGGYEQYF.